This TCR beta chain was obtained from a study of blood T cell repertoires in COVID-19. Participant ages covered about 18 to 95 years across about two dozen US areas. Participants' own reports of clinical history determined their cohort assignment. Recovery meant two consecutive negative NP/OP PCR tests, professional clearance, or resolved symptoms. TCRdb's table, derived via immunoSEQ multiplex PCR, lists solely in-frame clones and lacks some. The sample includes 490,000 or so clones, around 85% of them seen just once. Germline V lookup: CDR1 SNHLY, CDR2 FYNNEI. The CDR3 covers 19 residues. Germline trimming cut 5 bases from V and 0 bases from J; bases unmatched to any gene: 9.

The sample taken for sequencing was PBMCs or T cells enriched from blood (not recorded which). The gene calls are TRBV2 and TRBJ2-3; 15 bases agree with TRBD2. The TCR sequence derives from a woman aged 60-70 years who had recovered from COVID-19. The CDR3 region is CASSHGTSGGYTSTDTQYF. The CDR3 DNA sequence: TGTGCCAGCAGTCACGGGACTAGCGGGGGGTACACTAGCACAGATACGCAGTATTTT. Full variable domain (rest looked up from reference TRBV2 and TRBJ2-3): EPEVTQTPSHQVTQMGQEVILRCVPISNHLYFYWYRQILGQKVEFLVSFYNNEISEKSEIFDDQFSVERPDGSNFTLKIRSTKLEDSAMYFCASSHGTSGGYTSTDTQYFGPGTRLTVL.